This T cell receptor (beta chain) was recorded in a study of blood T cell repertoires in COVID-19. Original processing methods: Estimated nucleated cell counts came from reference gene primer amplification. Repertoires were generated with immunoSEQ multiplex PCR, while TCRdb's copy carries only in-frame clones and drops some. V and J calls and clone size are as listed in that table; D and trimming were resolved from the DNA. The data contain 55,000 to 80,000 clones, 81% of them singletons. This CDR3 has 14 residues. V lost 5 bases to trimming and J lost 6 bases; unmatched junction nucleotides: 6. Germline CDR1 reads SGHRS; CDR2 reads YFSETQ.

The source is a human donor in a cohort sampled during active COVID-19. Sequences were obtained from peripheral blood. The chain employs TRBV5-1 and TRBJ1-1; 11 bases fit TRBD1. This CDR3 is CASSLDRGHAEAFF. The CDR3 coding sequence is TGCGCCAGCAGTCTGGACAGGGGGCATGCTGAAGCTTTCTTT.